A selection of T cell receptor beta chains follows, all from one sample in a study of cytomegalovirus exposure and HLA in healthy donors. Using immunoSEQ multiplex PCR, the repertoire was profiled, and TCRdb retains in-frame clones only, with some absent. The sample consists of about 150,000 clones, around 79% of them appearing once. Sequences were obtained from PBMCs. The source is a man aged 50 to 60 in good health and CMV-seropositive. CDR3s include the opening cysteine and the closing phenylalanine or tryptophan. Fields, in order: D gene, V gene, J gene, clone size, CDR3 DNA, CDR3 protein. A D gene is named only where the DNA matches it firmly. Clone size appears in some rows only: once, few, many, or a class for an expanded clone.

D: .
V: TRBV11-3
J: TRBJ2-3
size: .
DNA: TGTGCCAGCAGCTTATACGGGGCAGATACGCAGTATTTT
CDR3: CASSLYGADTQYF

D: TRBD1
V: TRBV5-1
J: TRBJ1-3
size: .
DNA: TGCGCCAGCAGCCCACGGACAGGGGGATCTGGAAACACCATATATTTT
CDR3: CASSPRTGGSGNTIYF

D: .
V: TRBV30
J: TRBJ2-5
size: .
DNA: TGTGCCTGGAGTGCCAGGGCCCTGGGGGAGACCCAGTACTTC
CDR3: CAWSARALGETQYF

D: TRBD2
V: TRBV5-6
J: TRBJ2-3
size: .
DNA: TGTGCCAGCAGCTCGACTAGCGGGAGTTCAGATACGCAGTATTTT
CDR3: CASSSTSGSSDTQYF

D: .
V: TRBV5-1
J: TRBJ1-1
size: .
DNA: TGCGCCAGCAGCTTGGTTTCCTTGAGATCTGTTATGAACACTGAAGCTTTCTTT
CDR3: CASSLVSLRSVMNTEAFF

D: .
V: TRBV4-1
J: TRBJ1-2
size: once
DNA: TGCGCCAGCAGCCCCGGACAGTATAATAACTATGGCTACACCTTC
CDR3: CASSPGQYNNYGYTF

D: .
V: TRBV5-1
J: TRBJ2-5
size: .
DNA: TGCGCCAGCAGCCGAGGGACAAAACAAGAGACCCAGTACTTC
CDR3: CASSRGTKQETQYF

D: .
V: TRBV5-1
J: TRBJ1-6
size: .
DNA: TGCGCCAGCAGCGCGGGACTCTATAATTCACCCCTCCACTTT
CDR3: CASSAGLYNSPLHF

D: .
V: TRBV5-4
J: TRBJ2-7
size: once
DNA: TGTGCCAGCAGCCCGGGGGGACAGGCTGGCGAGCAGTACTTC
CDR3: CASSPGGQAGEQYF

D: .
V: TRBV27
J: TRBJ2-7
size: .
DNA: TGTGCCAGCAGTTTTAGAGGGGACATTCTCCTGGAGCAGTACTTC
CDR3: CASSFRGDILLEQYF

D: .
V: TRBV20-1
J: TRBJ2-1
size: .
DNA: TGCAGTGAGAGGAGGAAGAATGAGCAGTTCTTC
CDR3: CSERRKNEQFF

D: .
V: TRBV7-6
J: TRBJ2-7
size: .
DNA: TGTGCCAGCAGCTTGGGGGCAGGGGAGTTCTATCAGTACTTC
CDR3: CASSLGAGEFYQYF

D: .
V: TRBV6-6
J: TRBJ2-7
size: .
DNA: TGTGCCAGCAGTTACTCGAACGGGGGTTACGAGCAGTACTTC
CDR3: CASSYSNGGYEQYF

D: TRBD1
V: TRBV5-1
J: TRBJ1-1
size: .
DNA: TGCGCCAGCAGCTGGGGGACAGGGAGGGGGTCTTTCTTT
CDR3: CASSWGTGRGSFF

D: TRBD2
V: TRBV10-3
J: TRBJ2-7
size: .
DNA: TGTGCCATCAGTGAGAGGACGGGACGTCCGGGACTATCGTCCTACGAGCAGTACTTC
CDR3: CAISERTGRPGLSSYEQYF

D: .
V: TRBV27
J: TRBJ2-1
size: .
DNA: TGTGCCAGCAGTTATGGGACATCAAATGAGCAGTTCTTC
CDR3: CASSYGTSNEQFF

D: TRBD1
V: TRBV11-3
J: TRBJ2-3
size: few
DNA: TGTGCCAGCAGCCCTAGACAGGGGTACACAGATACGCAGTATTTT
CDR3: CASSPRQGYTDTQYF

D: TRBD1
V: TRBV2
J: TRBJ1-1
size: .
DNA: TGTGCCAGCAGCCAGCGAGTGACAGGGGGCAGGACTGAAGCTTTCTTT
CDR3: CASSQRVTGGRTEAFF

D: .
V: TRBV6-5
J: TRBJ2-5
size: .
DNA: TGTGCCAGCAGAGGGGCAGAGACCCAGTACTTC
CDR3: CASRGAETQYF

D: .
V: TRBV29-1
J: TRBJ2-5
size: .
DNA: TGCAGCGTTGAAGGCTGGCTCTACCAAGAGACCCAGTACTTC
CDR3: CSVEGWLYQETQYF

D: TRBD1
V: TRBV27
J: TRBJ1-2
size: .
DNA: TGTGCCAGCAGTTTCTACGGACAGGGGACCAACTATGGCTACACCTTC
CDR3: CASSFYGQGTNYGYTF

D: TRBD2
V: TRBV27
J: TRBJ2-7
size: .
DNA: TGTGCCAGCAGTCCCATAGCGGGAGTGGGCTACGAGCAGTACTTC
CDR3: CASSPIAGVGYEQYF

D: TRBD1
V: TRBV5-4
J: TRBJ2-4
size: .
DNA: TGTGCCAGCAGCCAGAAAACAGGGGTAGCCAGGTACATTCAGTACTTC
CDR3: CASSQKTGVARYIQYF

D: .
V: TRBV6-5
J: TRBJ2-7
size: few
DNA: TGTGCCAGCAGCTCCACTAGGACTTACGAGCAGTACTTC
CDR3: CASSSTRTYEQYF

D: TRBD2
V: TRBV19
J: TRBJ2-7
size: .
DNA: TGTGCCAGTAGTTCACGGACTAGCTTTGACGAGCAGTACTTC
CDR3: CASSSRTSFDEQYF

D: TRBD1
V: TRBV30
J: TRBJ1-6
size: few
DNA: TGTGCCTGGAGTCCGGGACAGGGGTATTCACCCCTCCACTTT
CDR3: CAWSPGQGYSPLHF

D: .
V: TRBV6-6
J: TRBJ2-3
size: few
DNA: TGTGCCAGCAGTTGGGCAGCTAGCACAGATACGCAGTATTTT
CDR3: CASSWAASTDTQYF

D: TRBD1
V: TRBV13
J: TRBJ1-6
size: .
DNA: TGTGCCAGCAGCTCTCGACAGGGTCGGGGAAATTCACCCCTCCACTTT
CDR3: CASSSRQGRGNSPLHF

D: .
V: TRBV6-5
J: TRBJ2-4
size: .
DNA: TGTGCCAGCAGTTACAGAGGAGAACAAAACATTCAGTACTTC
CDR3: CASSYRGEQNIQYF

D: .
V: TRBV28
J: TRBJ1-2
size: few
DNA: TGTGCCAGCAGTTTTTTCGCGGACTACTATGGCTACACCTTC
CDR3: CASSFFADYYGYTF

D: TRBD2
V: TRBV30
J: TRBJ2-2
size: .
DNA: TGTGCCTGGAGTGGGGCAGGGAGGGACACCGGGGAGCTGTTTTTT
CDR3: CAWSGAGRDTGELFF

D: .
V: TRBV29-1
J: TRBJ2-5
size: .
DNA: TGCAGCGTTGATCACCCAGGGTACTTC
CDR3: CSVDHPGYF

D: TRBD1
V: TRBV19
J: TRBJ2-7
size: .
DNA: TGTGCCAGTAGTCAAGCCGGGACAGGGCACTACGAGCAGTACTTC
CDR3: CASSQAGTGHYEQYF

D: .
V: TRBV28
J: TRBJ2-4
size: .
DNA: TGTGCCACCCGACCGGGACGCGGGGCGGATCAGTACTTC
CDR3: CATRPGRGADQYF

D: .
V: TRBV5-1
J: TRBJ2-2
size: .
DNA: TGCGCCAGCAGCTTGGGGTCTTCCGCGGACACCGGGGAGCTGTTTTTT
CDR3: CASSLGSSADTGELFF

D: .
V: TRBV9
J: TRBJ1-4
size: .
DNA: TGTGCCAGCAGCTCCGCCGCTTCGGCGGGCGAAAAACTGTTTTTT
CDR3: CASSSAASAGEKLFF

D: TRBD2
V: TRBV4-1
J: TRBJ2-1
size: .
DNA: TGCGCCAGCAGCCAAGATCTTCGGAGCGGGAGTTTCGTTCTGCATGAGCAGTTCTTC
CDR3: CASSQDLRSGSFVLHEQFF